This T cell receptor beta chain was sequenced for a study of human T cells and chemical hapten exposure (dated by TCRdb to about 2021). As for the study more broadly: For sensitization, 2% DPC in acetone was applied to a 2 cm by 2 cm area of upper inner arm skin. Blood for TCR sequencing was provided by twenty-nine alopecia patients at one to four time points (pre-sensitization, 2, 6 and 24 weeks). Patch testing on the upper back used Finn chambers containing 0.01% DPC, with scoring done after 6 days according to International Contact Dermatitis Research Group standards. The study tracked peripheral blood TCR repertoire changes in vivo during primary and secondary sensitization to the hapten diphenylcyclopropenone (DPC) in alopecia patients. Patient blood was sampled pre-sensitization (week 0) and at 2, 6 and about 24 weeks after DPC sensitization. The mostly female patient cohort included alopecia areata with under or over 50% scalp involvement, alopecia totalis and alopecia universalis. Throughout the approximately 24-week study period, patients were also given weekly therapeutic DPC doses on the scalp. Libraries were pooled for sequencing, and per-sample TCR yields varied mainly because of small differences in library volumes within the pool.

This clonotype was recorded many times. It lacks a known antigen. Base quality data are lacking; no much larger clone is found one base away. Libraries were prepared through RACE. Sequencing was carried out with a NextSeq 500. Library preparation attached unique molecular identifiers to individual cDNA molecules for quantitative, reproducible TCR counting. For every blood RNA sample, sequencing covered both the TCR alpha and TCR beta chains. Per the source publication's procedure: The median number of TCRs per sample was approximately 93,000, ranging from roughly 23,224 to 690,600. V, J and CDR3 annotation of the TCR reads was performed with the Decombinator software suite. For the PS versus PT1 abundance plots, all samples were subsampled to the same number of TCRs (28,000). Expanded TCRs were defined as absent before sensitization and observed at least eight times at the 2-week time point. The raw public reads went through TCRdb reprocessing: fastp at Q25, MiXCR clone calling, in-frame beta chains kept. Each CDR3 protein gets just one entry, which takes the most common genes and DNA from the rows behind it. Clone size and V and J calls follow TCRdb, not the original study. The sample includes roughly 110,000 distinct CDR3 sequences, with around 12% observed a single time. The biggest ten clones account for 1.6% of the sample.

Study-level results and caveats: Repeated subsampling changed both the strength of the expansion versus patch-test correlation and the threshold at which that correlation became significant. DPC sensitization did not change how many TCRs were above 1 in 1000 frequency, and no evidence was found of alterations in global repertoire structure. Patch test score was positively correlated with the number of PT1 expanded TCRs, with significance at thresholds 8, 16 and 32 but not at 4. Because every patient had alopecia, a presumed autoimmune disease, the patients' immune response might differ from that of healthy individuals. Compared with pre-sensitization or healthy control sets, expanded TCRs formed significantly more large CDR3 similarity clusters, which is consistent with antigen-driven responses.

Per the publication, the time point label means: pre-sensitization, week 0. This specimen's treatment or condition label, interpreted: therapeutic diphenylcyclopropenone sensitization with weekly scalp DPC. At every patch-test visit, the blood draw took place before the patch test was put on. Patients were considered eligible if aged 18 to 70, diagnosed with alopecia and deemed suitable for DPC therapy, and patients were excluded if pregnant. Total RNA was extracted from unfractionated whole blood that had been collected in Tempus Blood RNA tubes. V and J lose 2 bases and 6 bases, and a span of 13 bases separates them. The CDR3 runs 14 residues from the cysteine to the phenylalanine. Only the CDR3 region is kept as DNA, spanning 42 bases read in frame from base 1. In the germline V gene, CDR1 corresponds to KGHSH and CDR2 to LQKENI.

This material consisted of whole blood, taken in connection with sensitization to the hapten diphenylcyclopropenone (DPC). The V gene is TRBV18 and the J gene is TRBJ1-1; the D gene identity is not certain. This receptor was identified in a woman in her forties or fifties with alopecia areata. Some clones in this sample may be carry-over from other donors' samples. CDR3 sequence: CASSPNGLEAEAFF. The DNA is TGTGCCAGCTCACCAAACGGGTTGGAAGCTGAAGCTTTCTTT.